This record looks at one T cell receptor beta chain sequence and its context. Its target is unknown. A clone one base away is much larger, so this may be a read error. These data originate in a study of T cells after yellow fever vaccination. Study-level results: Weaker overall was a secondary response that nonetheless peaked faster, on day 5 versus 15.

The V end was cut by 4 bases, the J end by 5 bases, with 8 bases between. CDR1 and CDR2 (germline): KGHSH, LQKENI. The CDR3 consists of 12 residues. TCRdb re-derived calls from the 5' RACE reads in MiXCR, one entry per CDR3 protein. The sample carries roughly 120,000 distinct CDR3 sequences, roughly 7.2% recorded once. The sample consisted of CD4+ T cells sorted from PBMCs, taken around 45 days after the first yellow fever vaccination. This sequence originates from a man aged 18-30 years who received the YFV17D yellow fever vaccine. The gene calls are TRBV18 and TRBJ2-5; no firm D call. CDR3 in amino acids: CASSRPLETQYF. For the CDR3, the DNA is TGTGCCAGCTCACGACCGTTGGAGACCCAGTACTTC. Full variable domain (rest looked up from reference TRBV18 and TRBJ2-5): NAGVMQNPRHLVRRRGQEARLRCSPMKGHSHVYWYRQLPEEGLKFMVYLQKENIIDESGMPKERFSAEFPKEGPSILRIQQVVRGDSAAYFCASSRPLETQYFGPGTRLLVL.